Shown below are 14 T cell receptor beta chains from a single sample sequenced in a study of ipilimumab plus nivolumab after autologous stem cell transplantation. Data came from immunoSEQ multiplex PCR; TCRdb stores just in-frame clones and leaves some out. The data show 84,000 or so clones, 65% to 85% seen once. The sample consisted of PBMCs, taken in a trial of ipilimumab plus nivolumab as post-transplant consolidation. Receptors originate from a male donor with diffuse large B-cell lymphoma.

The chain joins TRBV6-5 to TRBJ2-6, with TRBD1 identical over 8 bases. Germline CDR1 and CDR2: MNHEY and SVGAGI. The CDR3 sequence is 16 residues long. V dropped 4 bases and J dropped 4; count of bases not matched to a gene: 6. CDR3 loop: CASSSTGVFGANVLTF. DNA for the CDR3: TGTGCCAGCAGTTCGACAGGGGTGTTCGGGGCCAACGTCCTGACTTTC.

V is TRBV7-9 and J is TRBJ2-7, with 11 bases that match TRBD2. The length of the CDR3 is 16 residues. The germline gives CDR1 SEHNR, CDR2 FQNEAQ (reference sequence). With 5 bases clipped from V and 0 bases from J, the junction kept 6 bases outside the gene matches. CDR3 sequence reads: CASSKSTSGVSYEQYF. In nucleotides, the CDR3 is TGTGCCAGCAGCAAATCGACTAGCGGGGTCTCCTACGAGCAGTACTTC.

The V gene is TRBV6-5, the J gene TRBJ1-4, with D possibly being TRBD1 (5 bases). Per germline, CDR1 MNHEY and CDR2 SVGAGI. The CDR3 runs 14 residues. Trimming took 2 bases from V and 7 from J, leaving 11 bases between them. CDR3 sequence: CASSYGVGTEKLFF. The CDR3 DNA follows: TGTGCCAGCAGTTACGGAGTGGGGACTGAAAAACTGTTTTTT.

The V gene is TRBV5-4, the J gene TRBJ2-1, with 11 bases lining up with TRBD2. CDR1 is SGHNT, CDR2 YYREEE, per germline (reference sequence). The CDR3 spans 17 residues. With V trimmed by 5 bases and J by 4 bases, 11 bases remained unmatched. CDR3 in amino acids: CASRGIGSSGGYNEQFF. CDR3 DNA sequence: TGTGCCAGCAGGGGGATAGGCTCTAGCGGGGGGTACAATGAGCAGTTCTTC.

The chain employs TRBV21-1 and TRBJ1-1; the D call TRBD1 from the table was never checked on the DNA. TRBV21-1 is tagged as a pseudogene. The CDR3 sequence is 17 residues long. CDR3 loop: CASSSRDIDLSNTEAFF. CDR3 DNA sequence: TGTGCCAGCAGCAGCCGGGACATAGACTTGTCAAACACTGAAGCTTTCTTT.

This sequence joins TRBV5-4 and TRBJ2-3, with D uncertain. The germline V and J ends were trimmed by 3 bases and 0 bases, with 14 bases remaining between them. Germline V gives CDR1 SGHNT, CDR2 YYREEE (reference sequence). CDR3 length: 16 amino acids. As DNA, the CDR3 is TGTGCCAGCAGCTCTTCAAGCTGGTCTAGCACAGATACGCAGTATTTT. This translates into CASSSSSWSSTDTQYF.

This clone occurred a few times. The J gene is TRBJ2-7, the V gene TRBV19; weak D call: TRBD1 (6 bases). Trimming stripped 10 bases from V and 6 bases from J, with 19 bases between. This CDR3 has 13 amino acids. Germline lookup yields CDR1 LNHDA and CDR2 SQIVND (reference sequence). CDR3 DNA sequence: TGTGCCACCCGTGTATCAGGGGCTCTCGAGCAGTACTTC. This gives the protein CATRVSGALEQYF.

This clone has only one observation. V gene TRBV9 combines with J gene TRBJ2-1, with 10 bases lining up with TRBD2. The germline V gene encodes CDR1 SGDLS and CDR2 YYNGEE. Trimming removed 4 bases from V and 13 bases from J; junction bases left unmatched: 5. The CDR3 loop spans 12 amino acids. The DNA for the CDR3 is TGTGCCAGCAGCTCCCAGCGGGGGGGCCAGTTCTTC. This codes for CASSSQRGGQFF.

The rearrangement uses TRBV29-1 and TRBJ1-1; 9 nucleotides match TRBD1. J gave up 2 bases and V 6 bases, and 7 bases lay outside the gene matches. Germline V gives CDR1 SQVTM, CDR2 ANQGSEA. This CDR3 region has 14 residues. The CDR3 protein is CSVQQGAFNTEAFF. The DNA of the CDR3 is TGCAGCGTGCAACAGGGGGCATTTAACACTGAAGCTTTCTTT.

The chain recombines TRBV5-1 with TRBJ1-6; the D gene is possibly TRBD1 (5 bases). The CDR3 is 14 amino acids. The V end was cut by 0 bases, the J end by 10 bases, with 11 bases between. Germline values: CDR1 SGHRS, CDR2 YFSETQ. The CDR3 here is CASSLAGQGSPLHF. CDR3 DNA: TGCGCCAGCAGCTTGGCCGGGCAGGGCTCACCCCTCCACTTT.

The chain joins TRBV5-1 to TRBJ2-5; TRBD2 aligns across 10 bases. The junction had 13 bases not matched to a gene; V was cut back by 6 bases and J by 5 bases. The germline gives CDR1 SGHRS, CDR2 YFSETQ. The CDR3 extends over 16 amino acids. CDR3 loop: CASKIEAGGPWETQYF. Written as DNA, the CDR3 is TGCGCCAGCAAGATCGAAGCGGGGGGGCCTTGGGAGACCCAGTACTTC.

This clone appeared a single time. The chain couples TRBV27 to TRBJ1-2; 7 bases agree with TRBD1. Trimming removed 5 bases from V and 2 bases from J; junction bases left unmatched: 8. Looked up from germline, CDR1 is MNHEY and CDR2 is SMNVEV (reference sequence). The CDR3 is made up of 15 amino acids. The CDR3 here is CASSNRQGGNYGYTF. The CDR3 DNA reads as TGTGCCAGCAGTAACCGACAGGGTGGAAACTATGGCTACACCTTC.

This chain joins TRBV4-3 and TRBJ1-5; D gene ambiguous. The V gene lost 0 bases and the J gene lost 2 bases, with 8 bases spanning the gap. This CDR3 contains 15 residues. CDR1 and CDR2 from the germline V gene are LGHNA and YSLEER. The CDR3 loop is CASSQDRLGNQPQHF. The CDR3 DNA sequence: TGCGCCAGCAGCCAAGATAGGCTGGGCAATCAGCCCCAGCATTTT.

The V call is TRBV11-1, the J call TRBJ1-2; D remains ambiguous. Trimming pared 5 bases from V and 4 bases from J, leaving 14 bases between. The CDR3 covers 14 residues. Germline V gene data show CDR1 as SGHAT and CDR2 as FQDESV (reference sequence). The CDR3 DNA reads TGTGCCAGCAGCGCCGGACGGACCGGCTATGGCTACACCTTC. Residues: CASSAGRTGYGYTF.